These T cell receptor beta chains were read from a single sample in a study of blood T cell repertoires in COVID-19. Produced via immunoSEQ multiplex PCR; TCRdb's table is partial and in-frame only. Altogether 200,000 to 250,000 clones are present, roughly 85% being singletons, with the ten largest covering about 4%. Sequences were obtained from PBMCs or T cells enriched from blood (not recorded which). These receptors came from a woman in her thirties or forties with acute COVID-19. CDR3s include the opening cysteine and the closing phenylalanine or tryptophan. The D gene is left open where the match is weak. Clone size is not always given. Where it is, it says once, few, many or a class for expanded clones.

J | D | V | size | DNA | CDR3
TRBJ2-5 | TRBD1 | TRBV9 | few | TGTGCCAGCAGCGTCGATTCCGGGACAGGGGTCCCAGAGACCCAGTACTTC | CASSVDSGTGVPETQYF
TRBJ2-5 | - | TRBV6-5 | - | TGTGCCAGCAGTCCGGACACCCACTACGGGACCCAGTACTTC | CASSPDTHYGTQYF
TRBJ2-4 | - | TRBV6-2/TRBV6-3 | - | TGTGCCAGCAGTTACTCTGGGGGGAAAGTTAACATTCAGTACTTC | CASSYSGGKVNIQYF
TRBJ1-1 | TRBD1 | TRBV30 | - | TGTGCCTGGAGTATCGACAGGGCCCTGGGCACTGAAGCTTTCTTT | CAWSIDRALGTEAFF
TRBJ2-5 | TRBD2 | TRBV5-4 | - | TGTGCCAGCAGCTGGAATCCGGGACTAGATCCAGAGACCCAGTACTTC | CASSWNPGLDPETQYF
TRBJ2-1 | TRBD1 | TRBV2 | - | TGTGCCAGCAGTGAGACAGGGACCCGATCTCGGTTCTTC | CASSETGTRSRFF
TRBJ1-1 | - | TRBV18 | - | TGTGCCAGCTCAACGGACACGGTGGTAGCTGAAGCTTTCTTT | CASSTDTVVAEAFF
TRBJ2-2 | - | TRBV5-1 | - | TGCGCCAGCGGAGAGACGAACACCGGGGAGCTGTTTTTT | CASGETNTGELFF
TRBJ1-5 | - | TRBV4-1 | - | TGCGCCAGCAGCCAAGTAGGGGGTCAGCCCCAGCATTTT | CASSQVGGQPQHF
TRBJ1-6 | TRBD1 | TRBV19 | - | TGTGCCAGTAGCCAAACAGGGGGAAATTCACCCCTCCACTTT | CASSQTGGNSPLHF
TRBJ1-5 | TRBD1 | TRBV10-1 | - | TGCGCCAGCAGTGTCGAGGTACAGGGGGCGCATAGCAATCAGCCCCAGCATTTT | CASSVEVQGAHSNQPQHF
TRBJ2-5 | - | TRBV2 | - | TGTGCCAGCAGCCGAGTCCTTCAAGAGACCCAGTACTTC | CASSRVLQETQYF
TRBJ1-6 | - | TRBV14 | - | TGTGCCAGCAACTCGGGGGGGCGGTTTTCACCCCTCCACTTT | CASNSGGRFSPLHF
TRBJ2-3 | - | TRBV5-4 | - | TGTGCCAGCAGCTTCCCAACTCTTAGCACAGATACGCAGTATTTT | CASSFPTLSTDTQYF
TRBJ2-7 | TRBD1 | TRBV3-1/TRBV3-2 | - | TGTGCCAGTGGAATGGGGACAGGGAATTACGAGCAGTACTTC | CASGMGTGNYEQYF
TRBJ2-3 | - | TRBV3-1/TRBV3-2 | - | TGTGCCAGCAGCCCCTCCCGTGCGGGGAGATCCACAGATACGCAGTATTTT | CASSPSRAGRSTDTQYF
TRBJ1-2 | TRBD1 | TRBV5-6 | - | TGTGCCAGCAGCCGATCCCGGGACAGGGGTCACTATGGCTACACCTTC | CASSRSRDRGHYGYTF
TRBJ2-7 | - | TRBV4-3 | - | TGCGCCAGCAGCCAAGATCGGACAGCTAACTCCTACGAGCAGTACTTC | CASSQDRTANSYEQYF
TRBJ1-5 | - | TRBV21-1 | once | TGTGCCAGCAGCAAAGCGGGGGCCGCATATGATCCGAATCAGCCCCAGCATTTT | CASSKAGAAYDPNQPQHF
TRBJ2-1 | TRBD2 | TRBV24-1 | - | TGTGCCACCAGTGATGGCGGGGGGGCCGTTTACAATGAGCAGTTCTTC | CATSDGGGAVYNEQFF
TRBJ2-3 | TRBD2 | TRBV3-1/TRBV3-2 | few | TGTGCCAGCAGCCAAGCAGCGGGGGGTGGGTCAGATACGCAGTATTTT | CASSQAAGGGSDTQYF
TRBJ1-1 | - | TRBV5-5 | - | TGTGCCAGCAGCTTGGCCCGACAGGCCACGATGGCGGGTACTGAAGCTTTCTTT | CASSLARQATMAGTEAFF
TRBJ1-1 | - | TRBV28 | - | TGTGCCAGCAGTTCACTCTTAAGTAGTATGAACACTGAAGCTTTCTTT | CASSSLLSSMNTEAFF
TRBJ1-1 | TRBD1 | TRBV5-4 | - | TGTGCCAGCAGCTTAATTGGACAGGAGGCTTTCTTT | CASSLIGQEAFF
TRBJ2-2 | - | TRBV7-2 | - | TGTGCCAGCAGCTTAGCGGACTCCAACACCGGGGAGCTGTTTTTT | CASSLADSNTGELFF
TRBJ1-1 | - | TRBV2 | - | TGTGCCAGCAGATCTACTGGGGGGTGGAACACTGAAGCTTTCTTT | CASRSTGGWNTEAFF
TRBJ1-6 | - | TRBV14 | - | TGTGCCAGCAGCCAACGGGGGGTAGGTTCACCCCTCCACTTT | CASSQRGVGSPLHF
TRBJ1-1 | TRBD1 | TRBV19 | - | TGTGCCAGTTGGACAGGGGGGCCCACTGAAGCTTTCTTT | CASWTGGPTEAFF
TRBJ2-2 | TRBD1 | TRBV6-2/TRBV6-3 | - | TGTGCCAGCAGTACACAGGGGTTCTCGAACACCGGGGAGCTGTTTTTT | CASSTQGFSNTGELFF
TRBJ1-5 | - | TRBV10-3 | - | TGTGCCATCAGTGATGGGAGTCAGCCCCAGCATTTT | CAISDGSQPQHF
TRBJ2-1 | TRBD1 | TRBV7-9 | - | TGTGCCAGCAGCTTCGGGACAGGGATCTACAATGAGCAGTTCTTC | CASSFGTGIYNEQFF
TRBJ2-2 | TRBD2 | TRBV19 | - | TGTGCCAGTAGTATGCGAACTAGCGGCAACACCGGGGAGCTGTTTTTT | CASSMRTSGNTGELFF
TRBJ1-1 | - | TRBV4-1 | - | TGCGCCAGCAGCCAAGTAGGAAGGGGCACTGAAGCTTTCTTT | CASSQVGRGTEAFF